These T cell receptor beta chains were read from a single sample in a study of cytomegalovirus exposure and HLA in healthy donors. Using immunoSEQ multiplex PCR, the repertoire was profiled, and TCRdb retains in-frame clones only, with some absent. The sample has fewer than 200,000 clones; roughly 80% are singletons. The sequencing input was PBMCs. Receptors were obtained from a man aged 40-55 years in good health and CMV-seronegative. The CDR3 runs from the conserved cysteine through the conserved F or W. The D gene is left open where the match is weak. Size values are once, few and many counts, or a class for expanded clones, and some rows have none.

. TRBJ2-4 . TRBV6-1 TGTGCCAGCAACCAGATGGGGGGGGGCGGAGACATTCAGTACTTC CASNQMGGGGDIQYF
TRBD2 TRBJ2-2 few TRBV5-4 TGTGCCAGCAGCTTGACTAGCGCCTACACCGGGGAGCTGTTTTTT CASSLTSAYTGELFF
. TRBJ1-2 once TRBV30 TGTGCCTGGAGGGGGAGTGGCGGCTACACCTTC CAWRGSGGYTF
TRBD1 TRBJ1-1 . TRBV10-1 TGCGCCAGCAGGGCGGACAGGGTGAACACTGAAGCTTTCTTT CASRADRVNTEAFF
TRBD2 TRBJ2-7 once TRBV10-1 TGCGCCAGCAGTGACAGCGGGGGGGAAAGAAAGGCCGAGCAGTACTTC CASSDSGGERKAEQYF
TRBD1 TRBJ2-2 few TRBV4-3 TGCGCCAGCAGCCAGACAGGGCCCGGGGAGCTGTTTTTT CASSQTGPGELFF
. TRBJ2-7 . TRBV2 TGTGCCAGCCATGTAGGGGACTCGGGCTACGAGCAGTACTTC CASHVGDSGYEQYF
TRBD1 TRBJ2-7 . TRBV5-1 TGCGCCAGCAGCTTGCCCGGGACAGGGCGATTCTACGAGCAGTACTTC CASSLPGTGRFYEQYF
. TRBJ1-5 few TRBV2 TGTGCCAGCAGTGAAGAAATTAGTTATCAGCCCCAGCATTTT CASSEEISYQPQHF
TRBD1 TRBJ1-5 . TRBV11-2 TGTGCCAGCAGCCAGTCTGTGTCGGGACAGGGGGCCCGGCAGCCCCAGCATTTT CASSQSVSGQGARQPQHF
TRBD2 TRBJ2-7 . TRBV7-9 TGTTCCAGCAGCTTAGAGGGCAGCGGGGGGGCCTACGAGCAGTACTTC CSSSLEGSGGAYEQYF